The 9 T cell receptor beta chains below all came from one sample that was sequenced in a study of blood T cell repertoires in COVID-19. Produced via immunoSEQ multiplex PCR; TCRdb's table is partial and in-frame only. The profile shows 300,000 to 450,000 clones, 81% of them singletons. The sequenced sample was peripheral blood. Receptors were obtained from a human donor with acute or convalescent COVID-19. The donor label of this sample is uncertain.

CDR3 region: CASSWGSTVGELFF. The CDR3 DNA follows: TGTGCCAGCAGTTGGGGATCGACCGTAGGGGAACTGTTTTTT. The chain combines TRBV6-5 with TRBJ1-4, with D perhaps TRBD1 (5 bases). The V gene's germline CDR1 is MNHEY and CDR2 SVGAGI. V lost 4 bases, J lost 12 bases, and 18 bases lay in between. The CDR3 totals 14 residues.

The chain has TRBV7-9 and TRBJ1-5; 7 nucleotides line up with TRBD1. CDR1 and CDR2 from the germline V gene are SEHNR and FQNEAQ (reference sequence). The CDR3 sequence is 13 residues long. V was clipped by 7 bases and J by 6 bases; unmatched bases: 6. The chain's CDR3 is CASTGQAGQPQHF. The CDR3 DNA follows: TGTGCCAGCACCGGACAGGCGGGTCAGCCCCAGCATTTT. Supplemented by reference TRBV7-9 and TRBJ1-5, the full variable domain reads DTGVSQNPRHKITKRGQNVTFRCDPISEHNRLYWYRQTLGQGPEFLTYFQNEAQLEKSRLLSDRFSAERPKGSFSTLEIQRTEQGDSAMYLCASTGQAGQPQHFGDGTRLSIL.

The table lists this clone with a count of one. The V and J genes are TRBV7-2 and TRBJ1-2; D is possibly TRBD1 (5 bases). CDR1 is SGHTA and CDR2 is FQGNSA in the germline V gene. V shed 2 bases and J shed 6 bases, with 19 bases lying between them. This CDR3 is built from 16 residues. In DNA form, the CDR3 reads TGTGCCAGCAGCTTATTCTTATTGGGGGGGACGGATGGCTACACCTTC. Translation: CASSLFLLGGTDGYTF.

V and J are TRBV5-8 and TRBJ2-5; TRBD1 agrees at 9 bases. The CDR3 spans 16 residues. Germline-derived CDR1 and CDR2 are SGHTS and YDEGEE. Trimming took 0 bases from V and 0 from J; bases not matched to a gene: 3. The CDR3 DNA sequence: TGTGCCAGCAGCTTGGGACAGGGGGGGTACCAAGAGACCCAGTACTTC. Amino acid sequence: CASSLGQGGYQETQYF. The full variable domain, with the rest looked up from reference TRBV5-8 and TRBJ2-5, is EAGVTQSPTHLIKTRGQQATLRCSPISGHTSVYWYQQALGLGLQFLLWYDEGEERNRGNFPPRFSGRQFPNYSSELNVNALELEDSALYLCASSLGQGGYQETQYFGPGTRLLVL.

V gene TRBV6-5 combines with J gene TRBJ2-5; D may be TRBD1 (5 bases). CDR1 and CDR2 from the germline V gene are MNHEY and SVGAGI. Trimming cost V 3 bases and J 1 base, with 15 bases left between them. The CDR3 loop spans 16 amino acids. Here the CDR3 DNA reads TGTGCCAGCAGTTATAGGGGAACTACTCCCCAAGAGACCCAGTACTTC. Encoded protein: CASSYRGTTPQETQYF.

The chain couples TRBV10-2 to TRBJ2-1; D might be TRBD2 (5 bases). V lost 8 bases and J lost 1, with 12 bases in between. Germline V gives CDR1 WSHSY, CDR2 SAAADI. CDR3 length equals 14 residues. CDR3 residues: CASLARGSYNEQFF. CDR3 nucleotide sequence: TGCGCCAGCTTAGCGAGAGGATCCTACAATGAGCAGTTCTTC.

This clone appeared a few times. This chain connects TRBV7-9 to TRBJ1-3; D gene unclear. The CDR3 is made up of 15 amino acids. V was cut by 4 bases and J by 1 base, with 11 bases left in between. The germline V gene has CDR1 SEHNR and CDR2 FQNEAQ (reference sequence). The CDR3 spells CASSSQLTSGNTIYF. The CDR3 nucleotides are TGTGCCAGCAGCTCACAACTGACATCTGGAAACACCATATATTTT.

The J gene is TRBJ2-3, the V gene TRBV28; D is perhaps TRBD2 (6 bases). The germline V gene has CDR1 MDHEN and CDR2 SYDVKM. CDR3 length equals 17 residues. Trimming stripped 4 bases from V and 5 bases from J, with 22 bases between. CDR3 nucleotide sequence: TGTGCCAGCAGTTCAAGAGGGCGGCGGGGAGACCGAGATACGCAGTATTTT. Its protein product is CASSSRGRRGDRDTQYF.

This clone was found once. The chain joins TRBV5-1 to TRBJ2-1; 13 positions agree with TRBD2. After removal of 4 bases from V and 6 bases from J, the junction contained 4 bases not matched to a gene. Germline CDR1 reads SGHRS; CDR2 reads YFSETQ. The CDR3 length is 15 residues. The CDR3 DNA reads as TGCGCCAGCAGCAAAGGGACTAGCGGGGCCAATGAGCAGTTCTTC. Its translation: CASSKGTSGANEQFF.